This T cell receptor (beta chain) was sequenced for a study of T cell repertoires in aging, cancer and after chemotherapy. Study-level background: Repeat sampling of healthy donors over several months to years showed clear clonal overlap. About 8.9 million TCR reads made up the full dataset.

TCR beta rearrangements were amplified from peripheral blood genomic DNA. Study outcomes and limitations: Rebound thymic output was suggested by rising median generation probability during chemotherapy in each cancer cohort. Compared with age-matched healthy donors, untreated hematological or solid cancer patients showed higher blood TCR clonality.

V was shortened by 3 bases and J by 7 bases, with 19 bases between the two germline ends. The germline gives CDR1 KGHSH, CDR2 LQKENI. This CDR3 has 15 residues. Rearranged V-D-J TRB sequences were amplified with a mixed TRB-A/B primer pool. TCRdb passed the multiplex PCR reads through MiXCR, listing each CDR3 protein once. The data show 8,000 or so distinct CDR3 sequences, 25% to 35% seen once. This clonotype was seen once. Antigen unknown. The chain couples TRBV18 to TRBJ2-7; no definite D call. What was sequenced was blood. This receptor was obtained from a human donor in good health. CDR3 residues: CASSPGLQVKGEQYF. CDR3 coding DNA: TGTGCCAGCTCACCGGGCCTTCAAGTAAAAGGGGAGCAGTACTTC.